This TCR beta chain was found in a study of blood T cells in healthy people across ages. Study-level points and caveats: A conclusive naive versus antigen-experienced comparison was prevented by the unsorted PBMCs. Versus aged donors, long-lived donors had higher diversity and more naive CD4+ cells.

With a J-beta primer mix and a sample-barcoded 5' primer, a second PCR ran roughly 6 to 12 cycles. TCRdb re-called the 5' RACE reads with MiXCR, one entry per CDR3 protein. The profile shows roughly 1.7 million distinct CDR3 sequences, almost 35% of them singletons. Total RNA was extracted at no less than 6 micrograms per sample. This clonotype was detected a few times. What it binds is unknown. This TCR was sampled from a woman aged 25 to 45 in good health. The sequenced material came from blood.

The CDR3 reads CASSAWTDSYNEQFF. The CDR3 coding sequence is TGTGCCAGCAGCGCTTGGACGGACTCCTACAATGAGCAGTTCTTC. The chain joins TRBV6-1 to TRBJ2-1; D unclear. There are 15 residues in the CDR3. CDR1 MNHNS and CDR2 SASEGT come from the germline V gene. V was pared by 6 bases and J by 0 bases, with 12 bases between.